The rows below give T cell receptor beta chains drawn from one sample of a study of response to subunit inactivated influenza vaccine. TCRdb passed the RT-PCR reads through MiXCR, listing each CDR3 protein once. The sample comprises 170,000 or so distinct CDR3 sequences, roughly 10% of which are singletons, and roughly 36% rests with the top ten. The sample consisted of CD8+ T cells sorted from PBMCs, taken around 25 months after vaccination. All receptors derive from a man between 50 and 69 years old who received an inactivated influenza vaccine. Both conserved end residues are part of each CDR3. D genes are given only for firm matches. Clone size is given for some rows only: seen once, a few or many times, or a class if the clone is expanded.

CDR3 DNA	CDR3 protein	clone size	V gene	J gene	D gene
TGTGCCAGCAGTTACTATGGTAGCAATCAGCCCCAGCATTTT	CASSYYGSNQPQHF	few	TRBV6-5	TRBJ1-5	NA
TGTGCCAGCAGCCCGGGACTAGCGGGGGAGAACACCGGGGAGCTGTTTTTT	CASSPGLAGENTGELFF	many	TRBV7-9	TRBJ2-2	TRBD2
TGCAGCGTTGAAGAGAAGGGACAGGGTTCCTACGAGCAGTACTTC	CSVEEKGQGSYEQYF	many	TRBV29-1	TRBJ2-7	TRBD1
TGTGCCAGCAGCTTAAACCTAGCGGGGGAGGAGGAGCAGTACTTC	CASSLNLAGEEEQYF	NA	TRBV13	TRBJ2-7	TRBD2
TGTGCCAGCAGCTCCGGGGAGGGGCCCGAGCAGTACTTC	CASSSGEGPEQYF	NA	TRBV7-9	TRBJ2-7	TRBD2
TGTGCCACCAGCAGGACCCGGGGCTATGGCTACACCTTC	CATSRTRGYGYTF	NA	TRBV15	TRBJ1-2	NA
TGCAGCGTTGAATTGGGGACCGAGCAGTACTTC	CSVELGTEQYF	many	TRBV29-1	TRBJ2-7	NA
TGTGCCAGCTCACCTCCGGGGCAGGGTAGCATGCAGTACTTC	CASSPPGQGSMQYF	few	TRBV18	TRBJ2-7	NA
TGTGCCAGCACCATTATACTAGCGGGAGCGAAAGAGACCCAGTACTTC	CASTIILAGAKETQYF	few	TRBV7-9	TRBJ2-5	TRBD2
TGTGCCAGCAGCCAAGGATTGGAAGCTTTCTTT	CASSQGLEAFF	many	TRBV4-2	TRBJ1-1	NA
TGTGCCAGCAGCCCTTCTGGGGGACTAGCCGTCGCAGATACGCAGTATTTT	CASSPSGGLAVADTQYF	NA	TRBV7-9	TRBJ2-3	TRBD2
TGTGCCAGCAGGCAGGGATGGAGCAATCAGCCCCAGCATTTT	CASRQGWSNQPQHF	many	TRBV2	TRBJ1-5	NA
TGTGCCAGCACCAATAGTCACAGGGGTTTAAGCTACGAGCAGTACTTC	CASTNSHRGLSYEQYF	NA	TRBV6-1	TRBJ2-7	TRBD1
TGCAGTGCCTATAGACTAGCGGGAGAGGGCACCCAGTACTTC	CSAYRLAGEGTQYF	many	TRBV20-1	TRBJ2-5	TRBD2
TGTGCCAGCAGCATGGGACTAGCGGATCTCCAAGAGACCCAGTACTTC	CASSMGLADLQETQYF	NA	TRBV21-1	TRBJ2-5	NA
TGTGCCAGCAGCTTTTATGTAACAGATACGCAGTATTTT	CASSFYVTDTQYF	many	TRBV11-1	TRBJ2-3	NA
TGTGCCACCATGCCCCGGGACACGTCGATGAACACTGAAGCTTTCTTT	CATMPRDTSMNTEAFF	NA	TRBV24-1	TRBJ1-1	NA
TGTGCCAGCAGCCTAACTTTAGCGGGAGGCTCCTACAATGAGCAGTTCTTC	CASSLTLAGGSYNEQFF	few	TRBV6-2/TRBV6-3	TRBJ2-1	TRBD2
TGTGCCAGCAGCCCTGGGGTCGGGAGCTCCTACAATGAGCAGTTCTTC	CASSPGVGSSYNEQFF	few	TRBV2	TRBJ2-1	NA
TGCGCCAGCAGCCAAGGGACTAGCGGGGGCCGGGAGACCCAGTACTTC	CASSQGTSGGRETQYF	few	TRBV4-3	TRBJ2-5	TRBD2
TGTGCCAGCAGTTTACTTGGCTCCCTGAACACTGAAGCTTTCTTT	CASSLLGSLNTEAFF	few	TRBV28	TRBJ1-1	NA
TGTGCCAGCAGCCACCCCGGGACAGGGGGCGACGGGGAGCTGTTTTTT	CASSHPGTGGDGELFF	NA	TRBV7-2	TRBJ2-2	TRBD1
TGTGCCACCAGTGATTTTATGACTGACTATGTGAACACTGAAGCTTTCTTT	CATSDFMTDYVNTEAFF	few	TRBV24-1	TRBJ1-1	NA
TGTGCCAGCAGCGGGGGGGGCAGTTGGAACAATGAGCAGTTCTTC	CASSGGGSWNNEQFF	NA	TRBV9	TRBJ2-1	NA
TGTGCCAGCATCTTTGTACCGAGCTCCTACAATGAGCAGTTCTTC	CASIFVPSSYNEQFF	few	TRBV2	TRBJ2-1	NA
TGTGCCAGCAGCGGGTCCGGGACAGGGTTGGCAGATACGCAGTATTTT	CASSGSGTGLADTQYF	few	TRBV9	TRBJ2-3	TRBD1
TGTGCCAGCCGCTTGGATGGGACAATCCAAGAGACCCAGTACTTC	CASRLDGTIQETQYF	NA	TRBV5-5	TRBJ2-5	NA
TGTGCCAGCTTCTTCGTATACAATGAGCAGTTCTTC	CASFFVYNEQFF	NA	TRBV12-3/TRBV12-4	TRBJ2-1	NA
TGTGCCACTCGAGACAGGGTACCTGAAGCTTTCTTT	CATRDRVPEAFF	few	TRBV6-2/TRBV6-3	TRBJ1-1	TRBD1
TGTGCCAGCAGTTTTCGGGTAGCCATGAACACTGAAGCTTTCTTT	CASSFRVAMNTEAFF	NA	TRBV28	TRBJ1-1	NA
TGTGCCAGCAGTTTCAAGGGCTACCAACGCCACGAGCAGTACTTC	CASSFKGYQRHEQYF	few	TRBV12-3/TRBV12-4	TRBJ2-7	NA
TGTGCCAGCAGTTTTACTGTAAGCTCCTACAATGAGCAGTTCTTC	CASSFTVSSYNEQFF	few	TRBV12-3/TRBV12-4	TRBJ2-1	NA
TGCAGTGCTAGAGCCCCAGGCACCGGGGAGCTGTTTTTT	CSARAPGTGELFF	many	TRBV20-1	TRBJ2-2	NA
TGTGCCAGCACCCCACCTCCGGGACAGGGGTACGAGCAGTACTTC	CASTPPPGQGYEQYF	few	TRBV28	TRBJ2-7	TRBD1
TGTGCCAGCAGTTTCCCCATGAACACTGAAGCTTTCTTT	CASSFPMNTEAFF	many	TRBV12-3/TRBV12-4	TRBJ1-1	NA
TGTGCCAGCAGTGAAGAGGTACAGGTCTACAATGAGCAGTTCTTC	CASSEEVQVYNEQFF	medium-sized	TRBV2	TRBJ2-1	NA
TGTGCCAGCAGTTTATTAACGGGGGCTGGGGAGACCCAGTACTTC	CASSLLTGAGETQYF	few	TRBV28	TRBJ2-5	NA
TGTGCCAGCCTTAGCGGGGGGTATGAGCAGTTCTTC	CASLSGGYEQFF	NA	TRBV6-5	TRBJ2-1	TRBD2
TGTGCCAGCAGCCTCGGGACTGTTGAGCAGTTCTTC	CASSLGTVEQFF	NA	TRBV7-9	TRBJ2-1	NA
TGCAGTGCTAGGGGGGGAAATTTCCAAGAGACCCAGTACTTC	CSARGGNFQETQYF	few	TRBV20-1	TRBJ2-5	NA
TGTGCCAGCAGCGTAGAACACGTTAACTATGGCTACACCTTC	CASSVEHVNYGYTF	few	TRBV9	TRBJ1-2	NA
TGTGCCAGCAGTGGGACCCGCTCCTACGAGCAGTACTTC	CASSGTRSYEQYF	few	TRBV2	TRBJ2-7	NA